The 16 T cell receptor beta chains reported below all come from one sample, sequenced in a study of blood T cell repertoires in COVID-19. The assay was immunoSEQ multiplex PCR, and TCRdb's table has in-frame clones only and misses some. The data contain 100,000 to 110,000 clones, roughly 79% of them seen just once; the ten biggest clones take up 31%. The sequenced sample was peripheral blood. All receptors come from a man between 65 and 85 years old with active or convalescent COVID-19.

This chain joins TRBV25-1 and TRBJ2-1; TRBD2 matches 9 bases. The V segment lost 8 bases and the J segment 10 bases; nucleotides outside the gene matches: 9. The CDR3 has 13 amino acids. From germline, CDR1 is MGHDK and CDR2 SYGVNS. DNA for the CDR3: TGTGCCAGCCGCGGGCTAGCGGGGAAAGAGCAGTTCTTC. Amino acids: CASRGLAGKEQFF.

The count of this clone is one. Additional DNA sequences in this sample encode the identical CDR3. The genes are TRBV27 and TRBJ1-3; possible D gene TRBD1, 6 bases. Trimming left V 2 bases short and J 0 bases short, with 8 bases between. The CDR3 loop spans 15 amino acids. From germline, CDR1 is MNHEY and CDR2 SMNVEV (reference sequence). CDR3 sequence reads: CASSLEGVSGNTIYF. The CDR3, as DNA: TGTGCCAGCAGTTTAGAGGGGGTCTCTGGAAACACCATATATTTT.

Here the CDR3 DNA reads TGCAGCGTTGATAATGGGCAGATTGGTGGAGAGACCCAGTACTTC. This encodes CSVDNGQIGGETQYF. The genes are TRBV29-1 and TRBJ2-5, with D unclear. The CDR3 totals 15 residues. V shed 3 bases and J shed 4 bases, with 18 bases lying between them. Germline V lookup: CDR1 SQVTM, CDR2 ANQGSEA. The variable domain in full, completed from reference TRBV29-1 and TRBJ2-5, reads SAVISQKPSRDICQRGTSLTIQCQVDSQVTMMFWYRQQPGQSLTLIATANQGSEATYESGFVIDKFPISRPNLTFSTLTVSNMSPEDSSIYLCSVDNGQIGGETQYFGPGTRLLVL.

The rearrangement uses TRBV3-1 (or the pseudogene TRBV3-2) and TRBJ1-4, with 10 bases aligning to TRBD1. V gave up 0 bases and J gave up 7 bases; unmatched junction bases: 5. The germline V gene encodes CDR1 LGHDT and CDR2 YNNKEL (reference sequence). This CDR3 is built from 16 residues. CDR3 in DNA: TGTGCCAGCAGCCAAGATCGTAGGACAGGGGGTGAAAAACTGTTTTTT. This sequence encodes CASSQDRRTGGEKLFF.

The CDR3 DNA follows: TGTGCCAGCAGCTTTTCGGAGACCCAGTACTTC. Residues: CASSFSETQYF. The chain carries TRBV5-5 and TRBJ2-5; D unresolved. Germline assignment: CDR1 SGHKS and CDR2 YYEKEE (reference sequence). This CDR3 is 11 amino acids long. The V end lost 2 bases, the J end lost 5 bases, and 4 bases lay between the germline ends.

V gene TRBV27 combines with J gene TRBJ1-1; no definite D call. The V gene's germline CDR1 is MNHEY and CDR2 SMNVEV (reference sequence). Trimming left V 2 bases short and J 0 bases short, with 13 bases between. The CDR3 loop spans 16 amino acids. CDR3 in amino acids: CASSLGWRQMNTEAFF. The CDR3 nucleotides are TGTGCCAGCAGTTTAGGGTGGAGGCAGATGAACACTGAAGCTTTCTTT.

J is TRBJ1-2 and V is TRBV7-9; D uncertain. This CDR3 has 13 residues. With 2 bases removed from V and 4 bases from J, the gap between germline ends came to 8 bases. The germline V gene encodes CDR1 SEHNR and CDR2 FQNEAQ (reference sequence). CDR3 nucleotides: TGTGCCAGCAGCTTATTAGGGAGCTATGGCTACACCTTC. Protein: CASSLLGSYGYTF. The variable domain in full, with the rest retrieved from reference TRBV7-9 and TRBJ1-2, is DTGVSQNPRHKITKRGQNVTFRCDPISEHNRLYWYRQTLGQGPEFLTYFQNEAQLEKSRLLSDRFSAERPKGSFSTLEIQRTEQGDSAMYLCASSLLGSYGYTFGSGTRLTVV.

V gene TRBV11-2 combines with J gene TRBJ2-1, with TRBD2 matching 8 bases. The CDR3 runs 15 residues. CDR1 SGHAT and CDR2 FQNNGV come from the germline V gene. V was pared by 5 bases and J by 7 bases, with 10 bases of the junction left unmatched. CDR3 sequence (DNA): TGTGCCAGCAGCCTCATCTCGGGGGGGAGAAATGAGCAGTTCTTC. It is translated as CASSLISGGRNEQFF.

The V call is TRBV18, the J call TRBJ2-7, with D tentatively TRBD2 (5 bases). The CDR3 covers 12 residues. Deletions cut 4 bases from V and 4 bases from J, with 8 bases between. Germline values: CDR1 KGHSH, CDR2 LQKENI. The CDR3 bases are TGTGCCAGCTCACTGCTAGCTTACGAGCAGTACTTC. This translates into CASSLLAYEQYF.

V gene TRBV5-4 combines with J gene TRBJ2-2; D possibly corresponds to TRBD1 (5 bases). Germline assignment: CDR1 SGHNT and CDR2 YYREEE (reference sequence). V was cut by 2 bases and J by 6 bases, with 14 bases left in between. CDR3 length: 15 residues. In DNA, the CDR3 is TGTGCCAGCAGCTTAAAGCAGGGTGTGTCCGGGGAGCTGTTTTTT. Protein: CASSLKQGVSGELFF.

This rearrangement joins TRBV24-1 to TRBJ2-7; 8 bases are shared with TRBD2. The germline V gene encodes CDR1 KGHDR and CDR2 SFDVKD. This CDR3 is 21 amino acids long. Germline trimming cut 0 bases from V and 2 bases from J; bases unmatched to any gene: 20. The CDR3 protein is CATSDLLLAGASGRGTYEQYF. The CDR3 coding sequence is TGTGCCACCAGTGATTTGCTATTGGCAGGGGCTAGCGGGCGGGGCACCTACGAGCAGTACTTC.

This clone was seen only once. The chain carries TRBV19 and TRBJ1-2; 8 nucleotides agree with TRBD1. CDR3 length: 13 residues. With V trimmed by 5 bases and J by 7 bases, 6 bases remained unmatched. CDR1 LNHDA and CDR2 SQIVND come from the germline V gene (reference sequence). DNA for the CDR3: TGTGCCAGTAGTGCGGACAGGGTCGGTGGCTACACCTTC. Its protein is CASSADRVGGYTF.

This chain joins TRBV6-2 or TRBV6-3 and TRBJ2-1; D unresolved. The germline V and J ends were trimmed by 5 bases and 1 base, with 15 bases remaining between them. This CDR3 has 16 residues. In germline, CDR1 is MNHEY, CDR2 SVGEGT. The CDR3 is CASSPLPGRSYNEQFF. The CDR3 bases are TGTGCCAGCAGTCCCCTCCCGGGTAGGTCCTACAATGAGCAGTTCTTC.

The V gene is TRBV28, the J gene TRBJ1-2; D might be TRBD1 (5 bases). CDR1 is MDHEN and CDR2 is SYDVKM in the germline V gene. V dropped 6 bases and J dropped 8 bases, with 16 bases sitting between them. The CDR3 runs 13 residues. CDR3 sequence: CASSAGRAWGYTF. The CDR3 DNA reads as TGTGCCAGCAGCGCTGGCAGGGCCTGGGGCTACACCTTC.

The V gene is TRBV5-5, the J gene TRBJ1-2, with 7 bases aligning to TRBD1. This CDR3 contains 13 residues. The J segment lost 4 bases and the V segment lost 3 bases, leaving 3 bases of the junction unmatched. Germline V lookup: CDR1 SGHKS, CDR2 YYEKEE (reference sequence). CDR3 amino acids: CASSYGDSYGYTF. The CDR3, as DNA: TGTGCCAGCAGCTACGGGGACAGCTATGGCTACACCTTC.

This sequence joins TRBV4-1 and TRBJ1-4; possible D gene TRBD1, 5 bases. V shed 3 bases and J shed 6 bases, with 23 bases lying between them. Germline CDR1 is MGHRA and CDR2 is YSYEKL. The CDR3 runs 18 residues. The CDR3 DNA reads TGCGCCAGCAGCCACCGGGACCCTAGAGTCGCGGGGGATGAAAAACTGTTTTTT. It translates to CASSHRDPRVAGDEKLFF.